This T cell receptor (beta chain) was profiled in a study of T cell changes during pregnancy in multiple sclerosis (dated by TCRdb to the late 2010s). With respect to the entire study: The study looked at changes in the T cell repertoire across pregnancy in women with multiple sclerosis.

The library was obtained by the immunoSEQ multiplex PCR assay. The table comes from immuneACCESS by way of TCRdb, which keeps in-frame sequences with V and J called. Part of the clones is missing from these tables; in studies checked, under half for an unresolved V gene and the rest for unknown reasons. The sample contains under 85,000 clones, about 89% of them found a single time. The biggest ten clones account for roughly 0.44% of the sample. As to this clone: There is no known antigen for this receptor. Per-nucleotide qualities are absent, and no much larger clonotype sits a single base away.

V and J are trimmed by 3 bases and 3 bases, and the gene matches miss 5 bases of the junction. CDR1 and CDR2 were assigned from the germline V gene as SGHTA and FQGNSA. The CDR3 goes from the cysteine to the phenylalanine over 16 residues. Just the 48-base CDR3 DNA is kept, in frame starting at base 1. The clonotype comes from a female donor with multiple sclerosis, enrolled in a pregnancy study. The V gene is TRBV7-2 and the J gene is TRBJ2-2, and TRBD2 aligns with 9 junction nucleotides. This material consisted of CD4+ T cells from peripheral blood mononuclear cells, taken in the second trimester of pregnancy. The nucleotide sequence is TGTGCCAGCAGCTTTTCGGCGGGAGGGTACACCGGGGAGCTGTTTTTT. The resulting protein is CASSFSAGGYTGELFF.